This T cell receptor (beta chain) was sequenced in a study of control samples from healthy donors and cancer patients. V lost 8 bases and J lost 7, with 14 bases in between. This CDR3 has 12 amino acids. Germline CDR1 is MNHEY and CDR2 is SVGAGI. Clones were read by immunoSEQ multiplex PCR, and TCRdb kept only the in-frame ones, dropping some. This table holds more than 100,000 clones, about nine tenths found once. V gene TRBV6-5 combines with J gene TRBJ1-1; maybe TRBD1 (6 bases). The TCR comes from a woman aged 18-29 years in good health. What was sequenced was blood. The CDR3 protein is CASLQGWFEAFF. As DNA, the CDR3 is TGTGCCAGCCTGCAGGGGTGGTTTGAAGCTTTCTTT.